The T cell receptor (beta chain) under discussion was sequenced for a study of PD-1 blockade in classical Hodgkin lymphoma. Each of the patients experienced relapse following autologous stem cell transplantation, and their brentuximab vedotin exposure differed. The CDR3 runs to 15 residues. The germline V gene encodes CDR1 SEHNR and CDR2 FQNEAQ (reference sequence). J lost 0 bases, V lost 5 bases, and 5 bases had no gene match. This clone has just one count. The data were produced by immunoSEQ multiplex PCR, yet TCRdb's version contains in-frame clones alone and is incomplete. The data show about 15,000 clones, with around three fifths seen just once and around 8% held by the top ten.

This specimen consisted of peripheral blood mononuclear cells (PBMCs), obtained before the second cycle of nivolumab. The chain recombines TRBV7-9 with TRBJ1-1; 8 bases are shared with TRBD1. The TCR sequence derives from a human donor with classical Hodgkin lymphoma. CDR3 protein: CASSPRGQVNTEAFF. CDR3 bases: TGTGCCAGCAGCCCCCGGGGACAGGTGAACACTGAAGCTTTCTTT.